Included here is one TCR beta chain sequence, with context. The antigen is unknown. One junction end does not reproduce the germline sequence, and a read error may be involved. Sequencing was performed with immunoSEQ multiplex PCR; in TCRdb, only in-frame clones are kept and a portion is missing. The repertoire holds 2,100,000 or so clones, approximately 96% seen once, with 0.1% to 0.15% in the top ten. This sample was included in a study of shared clonotypes between healthy human individuals. Findings and limits, study-wide: Only blood samples were collected, and tissue repertoires likely differ. Several donors shared about 5% of their naive CD4 clonotypes. Although depth was large, rarefaction showed that sequencing of the sorted subsets was incomplete. It was the non-shared clonotypes that had lower generation probabilities than clonotypes shared by all four donors.

The CDR3 loop spans 18 amino acids. The germline gives CDR1 MDHEN, CDR2 SYDVKM. The TCR originated in a man aged 18 to 35 in good health. The sequenced sample was naive CD4+ T cells sorted from blood. Described subset: CD45RA+ positively selected. This chain joins TRBV28 and TRBJ2-7; D is possibly TRBD2 (6 bases). In DNA, the CDR3 is TGTGCCAGCAGTTTAGGGACTGGAGAGGGTTTCTTCTCCGACGAGCAGTACTTC. This sequence encodes CASSLGTGEGFFSDEQYF.